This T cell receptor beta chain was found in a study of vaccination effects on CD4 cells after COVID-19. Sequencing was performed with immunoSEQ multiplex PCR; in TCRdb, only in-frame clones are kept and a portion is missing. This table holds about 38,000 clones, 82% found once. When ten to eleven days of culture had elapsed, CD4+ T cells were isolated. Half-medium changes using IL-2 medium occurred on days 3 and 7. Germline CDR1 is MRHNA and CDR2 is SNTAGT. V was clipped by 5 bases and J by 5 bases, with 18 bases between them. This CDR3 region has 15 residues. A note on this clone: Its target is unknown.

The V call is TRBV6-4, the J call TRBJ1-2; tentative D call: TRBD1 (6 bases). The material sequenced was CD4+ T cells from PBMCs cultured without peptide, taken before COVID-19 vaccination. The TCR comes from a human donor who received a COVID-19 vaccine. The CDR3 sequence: CASSPSLRGRYGYTF. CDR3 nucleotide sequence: TGTGCCAGCAGTCCGTCCCTCAGGGGACGGTATGGCTACACCTTC.